The T cell receptor (beta chain) under discussion was sequenced for a study of blood T cells in healthy people across ages. This clonotype was picked up a small number of times. Its antigen remains unidentified. The CDR3 covers 13 residues. V was shortened by 0 bases and J by 6 bases, with 5 bases between the two germline ends. Germline values: CDR1 MNHEY, CDR2 SVGEGT. Findings and limits, study-wide: Because sorting was not performed, PBMCs prevented conclusive naive versus antigen-experienced comparison.

It was with a sample-barcoded 5' primer and a J-beta primer mix that a second PCR of roughly 7 to 12 cycles was run. TCRdb recomputed calls from the 5' RACE reads with MiXCR, one row per CDR3 protein. The table shows hundreds of thousands of distinct CDR3 sequences, with about 43% occurring only once. This chain connects TRBV6-2 or TRBV6-3 to TRBJ2-2; the D is unclear. The TCR originated in a man older than 75 in good health. Sequencing was carried out using blood. CDR3 residues: CASSYSVPGELFF. CDR3 nucleotide sequence: TGTGCCAGCAGTTACTCCGTCCCCGGGGAGCTGTTTTTT.